This T cell receptor beta chain was documented in a study of PD-1 blockade in classical Hodgkin lymphoma. Only in-frame clones appear in the TCRdb table, and some are missing; sequencing was by immunoSEQ multiplex PCR. The sample shows some 41,000 clones, 70% to 90% of them seen only once. The CDR3 extends over 15 amino acids. Trimming removed 5 bases from V and 1 base from J; junction bases left unmatched: 6. Per germline, CDR1 SEHNR and CDR2 FQNEAQ (reference sequence). Each of the patients experienced relapse following autologous stem cell transplantation, and their brentuximab vedotin exposure differed.

V gene TRBV7-9 combines with J gene TRBJ1-2, with 8 bases aligning to TRBD1. Specimen: peripheral blood mononuclear cells (PBMCs), collected before the second cycle of nivolumab. The receptor was derived from a human donor with classical Hodgkin lymphoma. CDR3: CASSPQGGNNYGYTF. The CDR3 DNA follows: TGTGCCAGCAGCCCACAGGGGGGCAATAACTATGGCTACACCTTC.